The text below deals with one T cell receptor beta chain. What it recognizes is unknown. This entry is derived from a study of T cell repertoires in cytomegalovirus infection. Study-wide points: Summed frequency of public TCR beta families distinguished CMV carriers with the relevant HLA.

TCRdb re-analysed the reads in MiXCR, keeping a single row per CDR3 protein. The sample consists of under 600,000 distinct CDR3 sequences, 16% of them appearing once. Germline loops: CDR1 SQVTM, CDR2 ANQGSEA. The CDR3 is made up of 16 amino acids. Trimming took 3 bases from V and 6 from J; bases not matched to a gene: 14. This receptor was identified in a human donor in good health (CMV status not recorded). Some clones in this sample may be carry-over from other donors' samples. The sequenced sample consisted of CD8+ T cells from PBMCs. This chain links TRBV29-1 with TRBJ2-3; 8 nucleotides agree with TRBD2. The CDR3, as DNA: TGCAGCGTTGAGAGGGGAGTTGCGGGAGGTTTGGATACGCAGTATTTT. This translates into CSVERGVAGGLDTQYF.